These 26 T cell receptor beta chains originate from one sample sequenced in a study of T-cell memory formation after mild COVID-19 (dated by TCRdb to the early 2020s). The protocol used for the library was 5' RACE. Sequenced on an Illumina NovaSeq 6000. The raw public data were reprocessed by TCRdb itself: fastp quality trimming at Q25, MiXCR clonotype calling, in-frame beta chains only. Every CDR3 protein is listed once, alongside the most common genes and DNA of its rows. In this sample the table shows around 80,000 distinct CDR3 sequences, around 13% of which occur a single time. Clones ranked in the top ten supply 30% to 35% of the sample. What was sequenced was PBMCs or a T cell subset sorted from them (not recorded which). These receptors were obtained from an adult woman who had mild COVID-19 (a few samples of this study predate the infection). The sample titles of this study are shuffled in the database, so cell type and time point are left out; the donor was told from shared clones.

This clonotype was seen a few times. The CDR3 sequence is CASSPPAGEDTQYF. The CDR3 DNA is TGTGCCAGCAGCCCTCCCGCTGGGGAGGATACGCAGTATTTT. This chain joins TRBV9 and TRBJ2-3; TRBD2 might be the D (5 bases). V shed 4 bases and J shed 6 bases, with 15 bases lying between them. The CDR3 is made up of 14 amino acids. Looked up from germline, CDR1 is SGDLS and CDR2 is YYNGEE.

A few counts support this clonotype. The chain couples TRBV4-1 to TRBJ1-1, with TRBD1 matching 7 bases. The length of the CDR3 is 17 residues. The germline V gene has CDR1 MGHRA and CDR2 YSYEKL. After removal of 0 bases from V and 0 bases from J, the junction contained 7 bases not matched to a gene. As DNA, the CDR3 is TGCGCCAGCAGCCAAGAACTTTCGGGACAGCTGAACACTGAAGCTTTCTTT. Protein sequence: CASSQELSGQLNTEAFF.

V and J are TRBV29-1 and TRBJ2-1, with TRBD2 as a possible D gene (7 bases). Germline V lookup: CDR1 SQVTM, CDR2 ANQGSEA. V was shortened by 0 bases and J by 10 bases, with 22 bases between the two germline ends. This CDR3 has 16 residues. The CDR3 sequence is CSVEDLRGGLAGEQFF. In DNA form, the CDR3 reads TGCAGCGTTGAAGATCTTAGGGGGGGGCTGGCGGGAGAGCAGTTCTTC.

The rearrangement joins TRBV7-9 to TRBJ1-2; TRBD1 is a possible D gene (5 bases). There are 16 residues in the CDR3. V dropped 4 bases and J dropped 0 bases, with 15 bases sitting between them. Germline V lookup: CDR1 SEHNR, CDR2 FQNEAQ (reference sequence). The CDR3 region is CASSSPRVTANYGYTF. The CDR3 region has the DNA TGTGCCAGCAGCTCCCCCCGTGTGACAGCTAACTATGGCTACACCTTC.

A few counts support this clonotype. The chain uses TRBV7-9 and TRBJ1-2, with D unclear. V lost 5 bases, J lost 5 bases, and 18 bases lay in between. Germline CDR1 and CDR2: SEHNR and FQNEAQ (reference sequence). There are 15 residues in the CDR3. The CDR3, as DNA: TGTGCCAGCAGCCCAGCGGAGGGCAGTCGATATGGCTACACCTTC. This gives the protein CASSPAEGSRYGYTF. The variable domain in full, with the rest retrieved from reference TRBV7-9 and TRBJ1-2, is DTGVSQNPRHKITKRGQNVTFRCDPISEHNRLYWYRQTLGQGPEFLTYFQNEAQLEKSRLLSDRFSAERPKGSFSTLEIQRTEQGDSAMYLCASSPAEGSRYGYTFGSGTRLTVV.

The chain links TRBV27 to TRBJ1-1; D possibly corresponds to TRBD1 (5 bases). Trimming removed 5 bases from V and 5 bases from J, with 15 bases in between. CDR1 is MNHEY, CDR2 SMNVEV, per germline (reference sequence). CDR3 length: 14 residues. The CDR3 sequence is CASSPQGGITEAFF. The CDR3 DNA is TGTGCCAGCAGTCCCCAGGGAGGTATAACTGAAGCTTTCTTT.

This clonotype was seen a handful of times. The chain joins TRBV7-9 to TRBJ2-1, with D perhaps matching TRBD2 (5 bases). Trimming pared 5 bases from V and 0 bases from J, leaving 11 bases between. This CDR3 has 15 amino acids. The germline CDR1 and CDR2 sequences are SEHNR and FQNEAQ (reference sequence). The CDR3 coding sequence is TGTGCCAGCAGCCAAGCGGTTAGCTCCTACAATGAGCAGTTCTTC. This translates into CASSQAVSSYNEQFF.

This clonotype was seen ten or more times. A clone one base away is much larger, so this may be a read error. DNA of the CDR3: TGTGCCAGCAGCTTTGCCTACGAGCAGTACTTC. Amino acids: CASSFAYEQYF. This chain links TRBV11-3 with TRBJ2-7; D gene unclear. V lost 3 bases and J lost 2, with 2 bases in between. The CDR3 contains 11 residues. Per germline, CDR1 SGHNT and CDR2 YENEEA.

The V and J genes are TRBV11-2 and TRBJ2-7, with 9 bases that match TRBD2. CDR1 is SGHAT, CDR2 FQNNGV, per germline. V shed 0 bases, J shed 2 bases, and the junction held 14 bases outside the gene matches. The CDR3 extends over 19 amino acids. In nucleotides, the CDR3 is TGTGCCAGCAGCTTAGAAGACAGGCGTCTAGCGGGATCCCCCTACGAGCAGTACTTC. Its translation: CASSLEDRRLAGSPYEQYF.

This clonotype has just a few counts. The chain uses TRBV30 and TRBJ2-7, with D perhaps TRBD1 or TRBD2 (5 bases each). V was cut by 2 bases and J by 7 bases, with 18 bases left in between. Germline assignment: CDR1 GTSNPN and CDR2 SVGIG (reference sequence). CDR3 length: 14 amino acids. Here the CDR3 reads CAWSNPGTPGEQYF. The DNA for the CDR3 is TGTGCCTGGAGTAACCCCGGGACCCCTGGAGAGCAGTACTTC.

A few counts support this clonotype. The V and J genes are TRBV6-5 and TRBJ2-3; 8 nucleotides match TRBD2. The germline V gene has CDR1 MNHEY and CDR2 SVGAGI. The J segment lost 1 base and the V segment lost 5 bases, leaving 17 bases of the junction unmatched. The CDR3 spans 19 residues. CDR3 bases: TGTGCCAGCAGTCCCTGGTCTAACGGGAGGGCCCCACGCACAGATACGCAGTATTTT. Its translation: CASSPWSNGRAPRTDTQYF.

The J gene is TRBJ2-1, the V gene TRBV6-5; D uncertain. The germline V and J ends were trimmed by 7 bases and 8 bases, with 18 bases remaining between them. Germline CDR1 MNHEY, CDR2 SVGAGI. This CDR3 is built from 14 residues. CDR3 nucleotide sequence: TGTGCCAGCAAGGGCAGACCACCTCTTGATGAGCAGTTCTTC. Protein sequence: CASKGRPPLDEQFF.

The rearrangement links TRBV6-2 or TRBV6-3 to TRBJ1-5; D may be TRBD1 (5 bases). The CDR3 runs 15 residues. V dropped 2 bases and J dropped 4 bases, with 12 bases sitting between them. CDR1 is MNHEY and CDR2 is SVGEGT in the germline V gene. CDR3 protein: CASSYIPQGNQPQHF. The CDR3 DNA sequence: TGTGCCAGCAGTTACATCCCGCAGGGAAATCAGCCCCAGCATTTT.

This clonotype occurred a few times. The V and J genes are TRBV7-9 and TRBJ2-1; 7 bases align to TRBD1. Germline V gives CDR1 SEHNR, CDR2 FQNEAQ (reference sequence). The CDR3 length is 13 residues. The V segment lost 4 bases and the J segment 6 bases; nucleotides outside the gene matches: 3. The CDR3 DNA sequence: TGTGCCAGCAGCTCGGGACAGTCCAATGAGCAGTTCTTC. Translated: CASSSGQSNEQFF.

This chain links TRBV7-6 with TRBJ2-1, with a possible D match to TRBD2 (6 bases). Germline V gives CDR1 SGHVS, CDR2 FNYEAQ. V was trimmed by 1 base and J by 10 bases, leaving 23 bases between them. This CDR3 is 17 amino acids long. Here the CDR3 DNA reads TGTGCCAGCAGCTTAGACCCCCCCGGGACTCGCCATGGGGAGCAGTTCTTC. This sequence encodes CASSLDPPGTRHGEQFF.

This clonotype was detected a few times. The rearrangement links TRBV15 to TRBJ2-7; either TRBD1 or TRBD2 may supply D (5 bases each). In germline, CDR1 is LNHNV, CDR2 YYDKDF (reference sequence). This CDR3 is built from 13 residues. The V and J ends lost 10 bases and 5 bases respectively, with 18 bases between them. This CDR3 reads CAIGTGGSDEQYF. The CDR3, as DNA: TGTGCCATCGGGACCGGCGGTTCGGACGAGCAGTACTTC.

The genes are TRBV4-3 and TRBJ1-5; D ambiguous. This CDR3 spans 15 amino acids. Germline loops: CDR1 LGHNA, CDR2 YSLEER. V shed 0 bases and J shed 7 bases, with 13 bases lying between them. CDR3 in DNA: TGCGCCAGCAGCCAAGATCGGGGAGAGTCGCAGCCCCAGCATTTT. Translation: CASSQDRGESQPQHF.

V is TRBV7-9 and J is TRBJ2-2; D possibly corresponds to TRBD2 (6 bases). The CDR3 is 16 residues long. Germline loops: CDR1 SEHNR, CDR2 FQNEAQ (reference sequence). Trimming took off 2 bases at V and 4 bases at J, with 14 bases between the two ends. The CDR3 sequence is CASSLFRESGTGELFF. The CDR3 DNA reads as TGTGCCAGCAGCTTATTCCGGGAGTCGGGCACCGGGGAGCTGTTTTTT.

The V call is TRBV4-2, the J call TRBJ1-2; D is uncertain. The CDR3 extends over 14 amino acids. Germline CDR1 LGHNA, CDR2 YNFKEQ. V was cut by 1 base and J by 3 bases, with 9 bases left in between. Here the CDR3 reads CASSQGQSDYGYTF. In nucleotides, the CDR3 is TGTGCCAGCAGCCAAGGCCAGAGCGACTATGGCTACACCTTC.

This CDR3 is CASSLGPDRYNEQFF. The CDR3 coding sequence is TGCGCCAGCAGCCTCGGACCGGACCGATACAATGAGCAGTTCTTC. The chain couples TRBV5-1 to TRBJ2-1; D is unresolved. V was clipped by 4 bases and J by 4 bases, with 15 bases between them. The length of the CDR3 is 15 residues. Germline V gene sequence: CDR1 SGHRS, CDR2 YFSETQ.

This clonotype was recorded many times. The chain carries TRBV7-9 and TRBJ1-1; D unclear. Germline CDR1 SEHNR, CDR2 FQNEAQ (reference sequence). This CDR3 comprises 12 residues. The V end lost 2 bases, the J end lost 3 bases, and 4 bases lay between the germline ends. The CDR3 DNA reads TGTGCCAGCAGCTTATCGGACACTGAAGCTTTCTTT. This codes for CASSLSDTEAFF.

The chain recombines TRBV7-2 with TRBJ1-2; D unclear. The CDR3 consists of 14 residues. Trimming removed 4 bases from V and 4 bases from J, with 13 bases in between. Germline V gene sequence: CDR1 SGHTA, CDR2 FQGNSA. The CDR3 region has the DNA TGTGCCAGCAGCTCCGGGCCCCTGGTCTATGGCTACACCTTC. Amino acids: CASSSGPLVYGYTF. Looking up the rest from reference TRBV7-2 and TRBJ1-2 gives the full variable domain: GAGVSQSPSNKVTEKGKDVELRCDPISGHTALYWYRQSLGQGLEFLIYFQGNSAPDKSGLPSDRFSAERTGGSVSTLTIQRTQQEDSAVYLCASSSGPLVYGYTFGSGTRLTVV.

This clonotype was detected a few times. The chain has TRBV19 and TRBJ2-4, with 7 bases identical to TRBD2. The CDR3 spans 14 residues. Germline lookup yields CDR1 LNHDA and CDR2 SQIVND (reference sequence). The trim removed 7 bases at V and 6 bases at J, leaving 9 bases unmatched. CDR3 region: CASTGSPSGNIQYF. The CDR3 DNA sequence: TGTGCCAGTACGGGGAGTCCTAGCGGAAACATTCAGTACTTC.

V usage is TRBV6-2 or TRBV6-3 and J usage is TRBJ2-7; 7 bases align to TRBD2. Losses at the gene ends were 8 bases for V and 5 bases for J; bases not matched to a gene: 9. Germline V gene data show CDR1 as MNHEY and CDR2 as SVGEGT. This CDR3 is built from 13 residues. The CDR3 nucleotides are TGTGCCAGCCGGCGGGCTAGCGGAGACGAGCAGTACTTC. It codes for CASRRASGDEQYF.

This clonotype came up a few times. The chain links TRBV20-1 to TRBJ2-7; TRBD2 matches 11 bases. In germline, CDR1 is DFQATT, CDR2 SNEGSKA (reference sequence). The CDR3 contains 14 residues. J lost 6 bases, V lost 6 bases, and 10 bases had no gene match. DNA for the CDR3: TGCAGTGCGGAACTAGCGGGAGACCGGGGCGAGCAGTACTTC. Translating it yields CSAELAGDRGEQYF.

The V and J genes are TRBV29-1 and TRBJ1-5; D is perhaps TRBD1 (5 bases). Germline V CDR1 and CDR2: SQVTM, ANQGSEA. Trimming pared 6 bases from V and 5 bases from J, leaving 14 bases between. The CDR3 length is 13 residues. The DNA of the CDR3 is TGCAGCGTCCGTCTGAGGGGAGATCAGCCCCAGCATTTT. Protein sequence: CSVRLRGDQPQHF.